Following are 13 T cell receptor beta chains from one sample sequenced in a study of cytomegalovirus exposure and HLA in healthy donors. PCR used 60 Vbeta primers and 13 Jbeta primers. Profiling relied on immunoSEQ multiplex PCR, and the TCRdb table lists in-frame clones only, not all of them. The table has 72,000 or so clones, 75% to 85% seen once; the top ten hold 6.5% to 8.5%. Sequences were obtained from PBMCs. All receptors come from a man aged 18 to 29 in good health and CMV-seropositive.

The CDR3 is CASSDSKTNSPLHF. The CDR3 coding sequence is TGTGCCAGCAGCGATAGCAAGACTAATTCACCCCTCCACTTT. This chain connects TRBV9 to TRBJ1-6, with D unresolved. Looked up from germline, CDR1 is SGDLS and CDR2 is YYNGEE. The CDR3 runs to 14 residues. V lost 3 bases to trimming and J lost 6 bases, with 10 bases between them.

The genes are TRBV5-1 and TRBJ2-1; no reliable D call. V dropped 0 bases and J dropped 2 bases, with 9 bases sitting between them. The CDR3 consists of 15 residues. The germline V gene encodes CDR1 SGHRS and CDR2 YFSETQ. The CDR3: CASSLGGEAYNEQFF. The DNA of the CDR3 is TGCGCCAGCAGCTTGGGAGGAGAAGCCTACAATGAGCAGTTCTTC.

Worth noting for this clone: An end of the junction differs from the germline gene, which may be a read error. The chain has TRBV7-7 and TRBJ1-1, with D unresolved. Germline V CDR1 and CDR2: SSHAT, FNYEAQ (reference sequence). The CDR3 is 13 amino acids. The DNA for the CDR3 is TGTGCTAGCAGACCCCATCGGCGGGAGAAAGCTTTCTTT. Encoded protein: CASRPHRREKAFF.

V gene TRBV19 combines with J gene TRBJ2-5; D perhaps matches TRBD1 (7 bases). The CDR3 sequence is 13 residues long. Trimming left V 3 bases short and J 4 bases short, with 9 bases between. CDR1 is LNHDA, CDR2 SQIVND, per germline (reference sequence). The DNA of the CDR3 is TGTGCCAGTAGTATCCAGGGGGGAGAGACCCAGTACTTC. It encodes CASSIQGGETQYF.

The rearrangement joins TRBV4-2 to TRBJ2-4, with D tentatively TRBD2 (6 bases). The CDR3 runs to 15 residues. Between the trimmed V and J ends, which lost 3 bases and 2 bases, there was a span of 11 bases. Germline V gene lookup returns CDR1 LGHNA and CDR2 YNFKEQ. The CDR3 loop is CASSQAGNTKNIQYF. In DNA, the CDR3 is TGTGCCAGCAGCCAGGCGGGGAACACCAAAAACATTCAGTACTTC.

The chain is built from TRBV7-6 and TRBJ2-7; D gene ambiguous. Germline lookup yields CDR1 SGHVS and CDR2 FNYEAQ. This CDR3 is 13 amino acids long. V was trimmed by 1 base and J by 3 bases, leaving 7 bases between them. The CDR3 coding sequence is TGTGCCAGCAGCTTAGACACGTACTACGAGCAGTACTTC. This gives the protein CASSLDTYYEQYF.

The chain carries TRBV10-3 and TRBJ1-1, with D hard to call. Between the trimmed V and J ends, which lost 3 bases and 5 bases, there was a span of 10 bases. The CDR3 extends over 13 amino acids. Germline V gives CDR1 ENHRY, CDR2 SYGVKD. The CDR3 nucleotides are TGTGCCATCAGTGATATGGAGGTGACTGAAGCTTTCTTT. This sequence encodes CAISDMEVTEAFF.

V is TRBV10-3 and J is TRBJ2-7; D call uncertain. V was pared by 8 bases and J by 6 bases, with 17 bases between. Per the germline V gene, CDR1 is ENHRY and CDR2 is SYGVKD. The CDR3 covers 13 residues. For the CDR3, the DNA is TGTGCCATCTCGAGCGACGCCCCGGGCGAGCAGTACTTC. Amino acids: CAISSDAPGEQYF.

The gene calls are TRBV7-9 and TRBJ1-2; TRBD1 matches 7 bases. With V trimmed by 5 bases and J by 4 bases, 7 bases remained unmatched. This CDR3 is 14 amino acids long. CDR1 is SEHNR and CDR2 is FQNEAQ in the germline V gene (reference sequence). The CDR3 DNA is TGTGCCAGCAGCCCTGGACAGGACTCCTATGGCTACACCTTC. As protein: CASSPGQDSYGYTF.

CDR3: CASSLRGSSYNEQFF. CDR3 sequence (DNA): TGTGCCAGCAGCTTGAGGGGGAGCTCCTACAATGAGCAGTTCTTC. This chain links TRBV7-9 with TRBJ2-1; a weak D match, TRBD1 (6 bases). This CDR3 has 15 amino acids. Deletions cut 3 bases from V and 0 bases from J, with 9 bases between. CDR1 is SEHNR and CDR2 is FQNEAQ in the germline V gene (reference sequence).

The chain employs TRBV29-1 and TRBJ1-1, with 8 bases aligning to TRBD1. Trimming at V came to 4 bases and at J to 0 bases, leaving 4 bases not matched to a gene. The CDR3 consists of 14 residues. Germline V gene sequence: CDR1 SQVTM, CDR2 ANQGSEA. CDR3 in DNA: TGCAGCGTTGGCAGGGGGCTGATGAACACTGAAGCTTTCTTT. It encodes CSVGRGLMNTEAFF. The variable domain in full, with the rest retrieved from reference TRBV29-1 and TRBJ1-1, is SAVISQKPSRDICQRGTSLTIQCQVDSQVTMMFWYRQQPGQSLTLIATANQGSEATYESGFVIDKFPISRPNLTFSTLTVSNMSPEDSSIYLCSVGRGLMNTEAFFGQGTRLTVV.

The chain recombines TRBV29-1 with TRBJ1-1, with a tentative D call TRBD1 (5 bases). The CDR3 runs to 13 residues. V lost 4 bases, J lost 3 bases, and 12 bases lay in between. Germline V gene lookup returns CDR1 SQVTM and CDR2 ANQGSEA. The CDR3 is CSVGKQADTEAFF. CDR3 bases: TGCAGCGTTGGAAAACAGGCCGACACTGAAGCTTTCTTT.

This chain connects TRBV7-8 to TRBJ2-7; 10 nucleotides align to TRBD1. V lost 5 bases to trimming and J lost 0 bases; unmatched junction nucleotides: 7. This CDR3 spans 16 amino acids. CDR1 is SGHVS, CDR2 FQNEAQ, per germline. The CDR3 protein is CASSPADRGPSYEQYF. The CDR3 DNA is TGTGCCAGCAGCCCGGCCGACAGGGGGCCCTCCTACGAGCAGTACTTC. The whole variable domain, remainder taken from reference TRBV7-8 and TRBJ2-7, is GAGVSQSPRYKVAKRGQDVALRCDPISGHVSLFWYQQALGQGPEFLTYFQNEAQLDKSGLPSDRFFAERPEGSVSTLKIQRTQQEDSAVYLCASSPADRGPSYEQYFGPGTRLTVT.